This T cell receptor (beta chain) was sequenced for a study of CD8+CD57+ T cells in acquired aplastic anemia. Whole-study context: Healthy donors yielded 8.5 million to 13 million CD4+ cell reads on average.

Study-level results: CD8+ Simpson's diversity in patients was not significantly different from that in controls. Patients and controls shared about 30 CD8+ CDR3 sequences, which appeared highly expressed in patients and within their immunodominant clones.

Genomic DNA provided the template from which TCR beta VDJ and CDR3 profiles were obtained. From the reads, TCRdb called clonotypes with MiXCR, one entry per CDR3 protein. The table includes roughly 200,000 distinct CDR3 sequences, approximately 57% detected once. CDR3 length equals 17 residues. The V and J ends lost 1 base and 1 base, in that order; junction bases with no gene match: 9. The V gene's germline CDR1 is SGHDN and CDR2 FVKESK. This clonotype showed up many times. Its matching antigen is unknown. V and J are TRBV14 and TRBJ2-5; 7 bases fit TRBD2. The sequenced sample consisted of sorted CD4+, CD8+, or CD8+CD57+ T cells (not recorded which) from PBMCs. The TCR originated in a human donor in good health. This CDR3 is CASSQVGNSGPQETQYF. The CDR3 nucleotides are TGTGCCAGCAGCCAAGTTGGTAATAGCGGGCCCCAAGAGACCCAGTACTTC.